Listed below are T cell receptor beta chains from one sample, sequenced in a study of immune heterogeneity within non-small cell lung tumors. TCRdb analysed the multiplex PCR reads with MiXCR anew, one entry per CDR3 protein. The table records 21,000 or so distinct CDR3 sequences, around 28% of them present only once. The material sequenced was lung tumor tissue. The receptors come from a middle-aged man with non-small cell lung cancer. CDR3s include the opening cysteine and the closing phenylalanine or tryptophan. A D gene is named only where the DNA matches it firmly. Clone size is given for some rows only: seen once, a few or many times, or a class if the clone is expanded.

D gene: .
CDR3 length: 15
J gene: TRBJ1-4
clone size: .
V gene: TRBV6-4
CDR3 protein: CASSAGIGANEKLFF
CDR3 DNA: TGTGCCAGCAGTGCGGGAATTGGGGCTAATGAAAAACTGTTTTTT

D gene: TRBD1
CDR3 length: 15
J gene: TRBJ2-5
clone size: many
V gene: TRBV24-1
CDR3 protein: CATADDLTGRETQYF
CDR3 DNA: TGTGCCACCGCCGATGACCTGACAGGGAGAGAGACCCAGTACTTC

D gene: .
CDR3 length: 16
J gene: TRBJ1-6
clone size: .
V gene: TRBV5-1
CDR3 protein: CASRGGSARDNSPLHF
CDR3 DNA: TGCGCCAGCAGAGGGGGTAGCGCTCGGGATAATTCACCCCTCCACTTT

D gene: .
CDR3 length: 13
J gene: TRBJ2-7
clone size: many
V gene: TRBV19
CDR3 protein: CASSMGVYYEQYF
CDR3 DNA: TGTGCCAGTAGTATGGGGGTCTACTACGAGCAGTACTTC

D gene: TRBD2
CDR3 length: 18
J gene: TRBJ2-5
clone size: once
V gene: TRBV5-6
CDR3 protein: CASSRPGLAGGNQETQYF
CDR3 DNA: TGTGCCAGCAGCAGACCGGGACTAGCGGGCGGGAACCAAGAGACCCAGTACTTC

D gene: TRBD1
CDR3 length: 14
J gene: TRBJ1-4
clone size: many
V gene: TRBV6-1
CDR3 protein: CASKRGQPNEKLFF
CDR3 DNA: TGTGCCAGCAAACGGGGACAGCCTAATGAAAAACTGTTTTTT

D gene: TRBD1
CDR3 length: 17
J gene: TRBJ2-4
clone size: few
V gene: TRBV24-1
CDR3 protein: CATMRQGGRIAKNIQYF
CDR3 DNA: TGTGCCACCATGAGACAGGGGGGGCGTATAGCCAAAAACATTCAGTACTTC

D gene: .
CDR3 length: 15
J gene: TRBJ2-3
clone size: .
V gene: TRBV18
CDR3 protein: CASSPVFLGADTQYF
CDR3 DNA: TGTGCCAGCTCACCAGTTTTTCTAGGAGCAGATACGCAGTATTTT

D gene: TRBD1
CDR3 length: 15
J gene: TRBJ2-7
clone size: many
V gene: TRBV20-1
CDR3 protein: CSARTTGTGGWEQYF
CDR3 DNA: TGCAGTGCTAGAACCACCGGGACAGGGGGATGGGAGCAGTACTTC

D gene: .
CDR3 length: 13
J gene: TRBJ1-6
clone size: .
V gene: TRBV20-1
CDR3 protein: CSATRQDNSPLHF
CDR3 DNA: TGCAGTGCTACCAGACAGGATAATTCACCCCTCCACTTT

D gene: .
CDR3 length: 14
J gene: TRBJ2-1
clone size: .
V gene: TRBV7-2
CDR3 protein: CASSRSWGTNEQFF
CDR3 DNA: TGTGCCAGCAGCCGCAGCTGGGGGACCAATGAGCAGTTCTTC

D gene: .
CDR3 length: 15
J gene: TRBJ1-1
clone size: .
V gene: TRBV13
CDR3 protein: CASSVRQVANTEAFF
CDR3 DNA: TGTGCCAGCAGCGTGAGACAGGTGGCAAACACTGAAGCTTTCTTT

D gene: TRBD1
CDR3 length: 19
J gene: TRBJ2-2
clone size: .
V gene: TRBV3-1
CDR3 protein: CASSQDWKAGTGNTGELFF
CDR3 DNA: TGTGCCAGCAGCCAAGATTGGAAAGCAGGGACAGGGAACACCGGGGAGCTGTTTTTT

D gene: .
CDR3 length: 16
J gene: TRBJ2-2
clone size: .
V gene: TRBV6-9
CDR3 protein: CASSSFMTERAGELFF
CDR3 DNA: TGTGCCAGCAGTTCATTTATGACTGAGCGGGCTGGGGAGCTGTTTTTT

D gene: .
CDR3 length: 13
J gene: TRBJ1-1
clone size: few
V gene: TRBV7-3
CDR3 protein: CASSQDSDTEAFF
CDR3 DNA: TGTGCCAGCAGCCAAGATTCGGACACTGAAGCTTTCTTT

D gene: TRBD1
CDR3 length: 17
J gene: TRBJ2-7
clone size: .
V gene: TRBV4-2
CDR3 protein: CASSQYHRTGTHYEQYF
CDR3 DNA: TGTGCCAGCAGCCAATACCACCGGACAGGCACCCACTACGAGCAGTACTTC

D gene: .
CDR3 length: 14
J gene: TRBJ2-5
clone size: .
V gene: TRBV5-5
CDR3 protein: CASSLGLLQETQYF
CDR3 DNA: TGTGCCAGCAGCTTGGGACTATTACAAGAGACCCAGTACTTC

D gene: .
CDR3 length: 15
J gene: TRBJ1-3
clone size: .
V gene: TRBV5-4
CDR3 protein: CASSLAGHAGNTIYF
CDR3 DNA: TGTGCCAGCAGCTTGGCGGGGCATGCTGGAAACACCATATATTTT

D gene: .
CDR3 length: 13
J gene: TRBJ2-7
clone size: .
V gene: TRBV29-1
CDR3 protein: CSVERREAYEQYF
CDR3 DNA: TGCAGCGTAGAACGCAGGGAGGCTTACGAGCAGTACTTC

D gene: .
CDR3 length: 14
J gene: TRBJ2-5
clone size: .
V gene: TRBV24-1
CDR3 protein: CATSLTGRHETQYF
CDR3 DNA: TGTGCCACCAGCCTGACAGGGAGGCACGAGACCCAGTACTTC

D gene: TRBD1
CDR3 length: 15
J gene: TRBJ1-6
clone size: many
V gene: TRBV5-1
CDR3 protein: CASAPGDRVNSPLHF
CDR3 DNA: TGCGCCAGCGCGCCGGGGGACAGGGTTAATTCACCCCTCCACTTT

D gene: .
CDR3 length: 13
J gene: TRBJ2-7
clone size: medium-sized
V gene: TRBV30
CDR3 protein: CAWSTGNSYEQYF
CDR3 DNA: TGTGCCTGGAGCACAGGGAACTCCTACGAGCAGTACTTC

D gene: TRBD1
CDR3 length: 16
J gene: TRBJ2-2
clone size: .
V gene: TRBV6-5
CDR3 protein: CASSYGDRVFPGELFF
CDR3 DNA: TGTGCCAGCAGTTACGGGGACAGGGTTTTCCCCGGGGAGCTGTTTTTT

D gene: .
CDR3 length: 16
J gene: TRBJ1-5
clone size: few
V gene: TRBV5-4
CDR3 protein: CASSIAGGRGNQPQHF
CDR3 DNA: TGTGCCAGCAGCATCGCTGGGGGAAGGGGCAATCAGCCCCAGCATTTT

D gene: .
CDR3 length: 15
J gene: TRBJ2-7
clone size: medium-sized
V gene: TRBV6-1
CDR3 protein: CASSEALQPQNEQYF
CDR3 DNA: TGTGCCAGCAGTGAAGCGCTACAGCCACAGAACGAGCAGTACTTC

D gene: .
CDR3 length: 11
J gene: TRBJ2-3
clone size: .
V gene: TRBV18
CDR3 protein: CASSPSTSFHF
CDR3 DNA: TGTGCCAGCTCACCATCGACTAGTTTCCATTTT

D gene: .
CDR3 length: 14
J gene: TRBJ2-7
clone size: many
V gene: TRBV19
CDR3 protein: CASSIRDGSYEQYF
CDR3 DNA: TGTGCCAGTAGTATCAGGGACGGCTCCTACGAGCAGTACTTC

D gene: .
CDR3 length: 14
J gene: TRBJ1-1
clone size: .
V gene: TRBV5-1
CDR3 protein: CASSQDFGRTEAFF
CDR3 DNA: TGCGCCAGCAGCCAAGACTTTGGTCGGACTGAAGCTTTCTTT

D gene: TRBD2
CDR3 length: 16
J gene: TRBJ2-3
clone size: few
V gene: TRBV5-8
CDR3 protein: CASSLGRDYRTDTQYF
CDR3 DNA: TGTGCCAGCAGCTTGGGCCGGGACTACCGCACAGATACGCAGTATTTT

D gene: TRBD1
CDR3 length: 13
J gene: TRBJ1-1
clone size: .
V gene: TRBV19
CDR3 protein: CASTVTGGTEAFF
CDR3 DNA: TGTGCCAGTACTGTTACAGGGGGCACTGAAGCTTTCTTT

D gene: TRBD2
CDR3 length: 17
J gene: TRBJ2-3
clone size: medium-sized
V gene: TRBV24-1
CDR3 protein: CATSGRTSGRLADTQYF
CDR3 DNA: TGTGCCACCAGTGGCCGGACTAGCGGGAGGCTGGCAGATACGCAGTATTTT

D gene: .
CDR3 length: 16
J gene: TRBJ2-2
clone size: .
V gene: TRBV20-1
CDR3 protein: CSARKTGQENTGELFF
CDR3 DNA: TGCAGTGCTAGAAAAACCGGGCAGGAGAACACCGGGGAGCTGTTTTTT

D gene: TRBD1
CDR3 length: 16
J gene: TRBJ1-4
clone size: many
V gene: TRBV6-1
CDR3 protein: CASSEGTGVTQGGLFF
CDR3 DNA: TGTGCCAGCAGTGAGGGAACAGGGGTTACGCAGGGAGGACTGTTTTTT

D gene: .
CDR3 length: 14
J gene: TRBJ2-3
clone size: .
V gene: TRBV14
CDR3 protein: CASSPYTTWDTQYF
CDR3 DNA: TGTGCCAGCAGTCCCTATACGACTTGGGATACGCAGTATTTT

D gene: .
CDR3 length: 15
J gene: TRBJ1-2
clone size: many
V gene: TRBV12-3/TRBV12-4
CDR3 protein: CASSAGHNLGYGYTF
CDR3 DNA: TGTGCCAGCAGCGCGGGACACAATTTAGGCTATGGCTACACCTTC

D gene: TRBD2
CDR3 length: 15
J gene: TRBJ2-6
clone size: .
V gene: TRBV19
CDR3 protein: CASSMVAGVTYEEFF
CDR3 DNA: TGTGCCAGTAGTATGGTAGCGGGAGTTACCTACGAGGAGTTCTTC

D gene: .
CDR3 length: 11
J gene: TRBJ1-2
clone size: medium-sized
V gene: TRBV6-1
CDR3 protein: CASRGAYGYTF
CDR3 DNA: TGTGCCAGCAGGGGGGCCTATGGCTACACCTTC

D gene: .
CDR3 length: 13
J gene: TRBJ2-4
clone size: .
V gene: TRBV27
CDR3 protein: CASSPETGNIQYF
CDR3 DNA: TGTGCCAGCAGTCCTGAGACCGGGAACATTCAGTACTTC

D gene: TRBD1
CDR3 length: 15
J gene: TRBJ1-6
clone size: .
V gene: TRBV18
CDR3 protein: CARSPGQGHGSPLHF
CDR3 DNA: TGTGCCCGCTCACCGGGACAGGGTCACGGTTCACCCCTCCACTTT

D gene: .
CDR3 length: 14
J gene: TRBJ2-5
clone size: .
V gene: TRBV11-3
CDR3 protein: CASSLWGESETQYF
CDR3 DNA: TGTGCCAGCAGCTTGTGGGGGGAGTCAGAGACCCAGTACTTC

D gene: TRBD1
CDR3 length: 12
J gene: TRBJ1-2
clone size: many
V gene: TRBV20-1
CDR3 protein: CSASTGAYGYTF
CDR3 DNA: TGCAGTGCTTCGACAGGGGCCTATGGCTACACCTTC

D gene: .
CDR3 length: 12
J gene: TRBJ2-7
clone size: medium-sized
V gene: TRBV7-9
CDR3 protein: CASSLSTGEQYF
CDR3 DNA: TGTGCCAGCAGCCTGTCAACAGGCGAGCAGTACTTC

D gene: .
CDR3 length: 14
J gene: TRBJ2-1
clone size: .
V gene: TRBV6-1
CDR3 protein: CASRRQTTYNEQFF
CDR3 DNA: TGTGCCAGCAGGAGACAGACTACCTACAATGAGCAGTTCTTC

D gene: .
CDR3 length: 16
J gene: TRBJ1-1
clone size: many
V gene: TRBV12-3/TRBV12-4
CDR3 protein: CASSLEFWGYSTEAFF
CDR3 DNA: TGTGCCAGCAGTTTAGAGTTCTGGGGTTACAGCACTGAAGCTTTCTTT

D gene: TRBD2
CDR3 length: 13
J gene: TRBJ2-1
clone size: many
V gene: TRBV12-3/TRBV12-4
CDR3 protein: CASERGGYNEQFF
CDR3 DNA: TGTGCCAGTGAGCGGGGCGGCTACAATGAGCAGTTCTTC

D gene: .
CDR3 length: 15
J gene: TRBJ2-5
clone size: few
V gene: TRBV11-1
CDR3 protein: CASSFRESGQETQYF
CDR3 DNA: TGTGCCAGCAGCTTCCGAGAGTCTGGCCAAGAGACCCAGTACTTC

D gene: TRBD1
CDR3 length: 14
J gene: TRBJ1-2
clone size: .
V gene: TRBV19
CDR3 protein: CASNTGGWGYGHTF
CDR3 DNA: TGTGCCAGTAACACAGGGGGCTGGGGCTATGGCCACACCTTC

D gene: .
CDR3 length: 12
J gene: TRBJ1-3
clone size: many
V gene: TRBV10-3
CDR3 protein: CAIMAGRNTIYF
CDR3 DNA: TGTGCCATAATGGCTGGGAGGAACACCATATATTTT

D gene: .
CDR3 length: 14
J gene: TRBJ1-2
clone size: many
V gene: TRBV7-9
CDR3 protein: CASSLRSGDYGYTF
CDR3 DNA: TGTGCCAGCAGCTTAAGGTCCGGAGACTATGGCTACACCTTC

D gene: .
CDR3 length: 14
J gene: TRBJ1-1
clone size: .
V gene: TRBV6-1
CDR3 protein: CASSSTPGRTEAFF
CDR3 DNA: TGTGCCAGCAGTTCAACTCCAGGTCGCACTGAAGCTTTCTTT

D gene: .
CDR3 length: 15
J gene: TRBJ2-7
clone size: few
V gene: TRBV4-1
CDR3 protein: CASSQEFNRAGEQYF
CDR3 DNA: TGCGCCAGCAGCCAAGAGTTCAACCGAGCGGGTGAGCAGTACTTC

D gene: TRBD1
CDR3 length: 18
J gene: TRBJ1-1
clone size: .
V gene: TRBV2
CDR3 protein: CASSVGQGVPSLNTEAFF
CDR3 DNA: TGTGCCAGCAGTGTAGGTCAGGGGGTCCCTTCTTTGAACACTGAAGCTTTCTTT

D gene: .
CDR3 length: 16
J gene: TRBJ1-1
clone size: many
V gene: TRBV19
CDR3 protein: CASSIGARRTGTEAFF
CDR3 DNA: TGTGCCAGTAGTATCGGGGCCCGACGGACGGGAACTGAAGCTTTCTTT

D gene: .
CDR3 length: 15
J gene: TRBJ2-7
clone size: many
V gene: TRBV7-3
CDR3 protein: CASSLLGGGVSEQYF
CDR3 DNA: TGTGCCAGCAGCTTACTCGGGGGCGGAGTGAGCGAGCAGTACTTC

D gene: .
CDR3 length: 15
J gene: TRBJ2-1
clone size: medium-sized
V gene: TRBV28
CDR3 protein: CAGQYGGALDNEQFF
CDR3 DNA: TGTGCCGGACAGTATGGCGGGGCGCTCGACAATGAGCAGTTCTTC

D gene: .
CDR3 length: 13
J gene: TRBJ2-7
clone size: many
V gene: TRBV20-1
CDR3 protein: CSAREYPGFEQYF
CDR3 DNA: TGCAGTGCTAGAGAGTACCCAGGGTTCGAGCAGTACTTC

D gene: .
CDR3 length: 13
J gene: TRBJ2-7
clone size: medium-sized
V gene: TRBV27
CDR3 protein: CASSFREGNEQYF
CDR3 DNA: TGTGCCAGCAGTTTCAGGGAAGGTAACGAGCAGTACTTC